This T cell receptor (beta chain) derives from a study of blood T cell repertoires in COVID-19. Participants came from some 23 US areas, aged about 18 to 90 years. The CDR3 has 15 residues. V lost 4 bases, J lost 5 bases, and 15 bases lay in between. Per the germline V gene, CDR1 is SGHRS and CDR2 is YFSETQ. Sequenced by immunoSEQ multiplex PCR; TCRdb stores in-frame clones only, minus some. The repertoire holds 360,000 or so clones, roughly nine tenths seen once, with 3% in the top ten. The sequence was obtained from a woman in her 30s who had recovered from COVID-19. The chain is built from TRBV5-1 and TRBJ2-2; a weak D match, TRBD1 (6 bases). The sample taken for sequencing was PBMCs or T cells enriched from blood (not recorded which). The CDR3 loop is CASSLPGHRTGELFF. The CDR3 DNA follows: TGCGCCAGCAGCCTACCGGGACATCGGACCGGGGAGCTGTTTTTT.